The 15 T cell receptor beta chains below come from one sample, sequenced in a study of blood T cell repertoires in COVID-19. The data were produced by immunoSEQ multiplex PCR, yet TCRdb's version contains in-frame clones alone and is incomplete. The sample includes about 400,000 clones, around nine tenths of them seen just once. Material for sequencing was PBMCs or T cells enriched from blood (not recorded which). These receptor sequences come from a woman aged 45 to 65 who had recovered from COVID-19.

The J gene is TRBJ1-4, the V gene TRBV6-5; a possible D gene is TRBD1 (5 bases). The CDR3 length is 15 residues. The ends were cut back, 0 bases at V and 7 bases at J, with 12 bases in the middle. Germline lookup yields CDR1 MNHEY and CDR2 SVGAGI. The CDR3: CASSYSTARSEKLFF. The CDR3, as DNA: TGTGCCAGCAGTTACTCGACAGCGAGGAGTGAAAAACTGTTTTTT.

This rearrangement joins TRBV3-1 (or the pseudogene TRBV3-2) to TRBJ1-4; 7 positions agree with TRBD1. Trimming removed 3 bases from V and 7 bases from J; junction bases left unmatched: 8. CDR3 length: 15 residues. Germline V gene lookup returns CDR1 LGHDT and CDR2 YNNKEL (reference sequence). The DNA of the CDR3 is TGTGCCAGCAGCCATTGGACAGGTGATGCTGAAAAACTGTTTTTT. The encoded protein is CASSHWTGDAEKLFF.

The J gene is TRBJ1-4, the V gene TRBV12-5, with TRBD1 matching 8 bases. The CDR3 has 13 residues. Germline assignment: CDR1 LGHNT and CDR2 FRNRAP. The junction had 2 bases not matched to a gene; V was cut back by 5 bases and J by 6 bases. The CDR3 spells CASGQGAYEKLFF. For the CDR3, the DNA is TGTGCTAGTGGTCAGGGGGCTTATGAAAAACTGTTTTTT. The full variable domain, with the rest looked up from reference TRBV12-5 and TRBJ1-4, is DARVTQTPRHKVTEMGQEVTMRCQPILGHNTVFWYRQTMMQGLELLAYFRNRAPLDDSGMPKDRFSAEMPDATLATLKIQPSEPRDSAVYFCASGQGAYEKLFFGSGTQLSVL.

The chain combines TRBV7-9 with TRBJ2-7, with unresolved D. The V end lost 2 bases, the J end lost 3 bases, and 5 bases lay between the germline ends. This CDR3 has 12 residues. Germline-derived CDR1 and CDR2 are SEHNR and FQNEAQ (reference sequence). CDR3 amino acids: CASSLSLYEQYF. CDR3 DNA sequence: TGTGCCAGCAGCTTAAGCCTCTACGAGCAGTACTTC.

The chain couples TRBV7-2 to TRBJ1-1; D is uncertain. The CDR3 extends over 13 amino acids. V was trimmed by 4 bases and J by 0 bases, leaving 6 bases between them. Germline V gives CDR1 SGHTA, CDR2 FQGNSA. The DNA of the CDR3 is TGTGCCAGCAGCTCCGGGTTGAACACTGAAGCTTTCTTT. It yields the protein CASSSGLNTEAFF.

The chain joins TRBV28 to TRBJ1-6; TRBD1 is a possible D gene (6 bases). This CDR3 contains 14 residues. The V gene's germline CDR1 is MDHEN and CDR2 SYDVKM. V shed 4 bases and J shed 4 bases, with 8 bases lying between them. In DNA form, the CDR3 reads TGTGCCAGCAGTTACGACAGGTATAATTCACCCCTCCACTTT. Its protein is CASSYDRYNSPLHF. Drawing the rest from reference TRBV28 and TRBJ1-6, the complete variable domain is DVKVTQSSRYLVKRTGEKVFLECVQDMDHENMFWYRQDPGLGLRLIYFSYDVKMKEKGDIPEGYSVSREKKERFSLILESASTNQTSMYLCASSYDRYNSPLHFGNGTRLTVT.

This chain joins TRBV7-8 and TRBJ1-4; 8 bases fit TRBD1. The germline gives CDR1 SGHVS, CDR2 FQNEAQ. The CDR3 spans 17 residues. Trimming removed 1 base from V and 12 bases from J; junction bases left unmatched: 16. The CDR3 DNA follows: TGTGCCAGCAGCTTAGATCGACAGGGGAAAGTCGCGAGCCAACTGTTTTTT. This gives the protein CASSLDRQGKVASQLFF. Looking up the rest from reference TRBV7-8 and TRBJ1-4 gives the full variable domain: GAGVSQSPRYKVAKRGQDVALRCDPISGHVSLFWYQQALGQGPEFLTYFQNEAQLDKSGLPSDRFFAERPEGSVSTLKIQRTQQEDSAVYLCASSLDRQGKVASQLFFGSGTQLSVL.

As for this clone: It is likely a read error: a sequence one base away is far more abundant. The same CDR3 arises from other DNA sequences in this sample as well. V is TRBV7-8 and J is TRBJ2-7, with no clear D. With 4 bases removed from V and 0 bases from J, the gap between germline ends came to 4 bases. The CDR3 is made up of 12 amino acids. Germline V gene sequence: CDR1 SGHVS, CDR2 FQNEAQ. In nucleotides, the CDR3 is TGTGCCAGCAGCTCCAGCTCCTACGAGCAGTACTTC. It is translated as CASSSSSYEQYF.

This chain connects TRBV6-5 to TRBJ1-2; D is undetermined. Trimming pared 8 bases from V and 3 bases from J, leaving 13 bases between. The germline V gene encodes CDR1 MNHEY and CDR2 SVGAGI. The CDR3 is 13 residues long. The CDR3 DNA follows: TGTGCCAGCCTATTGCAGACTTACTATGGCTACACCTTC. Translated, it gives CASLLQTYYGYTF.

Note on this clone: Distinct nucleotide sequences in the sample also encode this CDR3. This chain joins TRBV5-1 and TRBJ2-7; D unresolved. Trimming left V 4 bases short and J 0 bases short, with 5 bases between. This CDR3 region has 12 residues. The germline V gene encodes CDR1 SGHRS and CDR2 YFSETQ. The CDR3 bases are TGCGCCAGCAGCCCCTCCTCCTACGAGCAGTACTTC. Amino acid sequence: CASSPSSYEQYF. The full variable domain, in which reference TRBV5-1 and TRBJ2-7 provide the parts outside the CDR3, is KAGVTQTPRYLIKTRGQQVTLSCSPISGHRSVSWYQQTPGQGLQFLFEYFSETQRNKGNFPGRFSGRQFSNSRSEMNVSTLELGDSALYLCASSPSSYEQYFGPGTRLTVT.

The J gene is TRBJ1-3, the V gene TRBV14; no clear D. With 0 bases removed from V and 0 bases from J, the gap between germline ends came to 9 bases. The CDR3 covers 16 residues. The germline CDR1 and CDR2 sequences are SGHDN and FVKESK. The CDR3 loop is CASSQDATFSGNTIYF. In nucleotides, the CDR3 is TGTGCCAGCAGCCAAGATGCGACTTTCTCTGGAAACACCATATATTTT.

The V call is TRBV15, the J call TRBJ1-2, with 8 bases aligning to TRBD1. This CDR3 has 15 amino acids. V was clipped by 0 bases and J by 12 bases; unmatched bases: 12. Per germline, CDR1 LNHNV and CDR2 YYDKDF (reference sequence). CDR3 nucleotide sequence: TGTGCCACCAGCAGAGATCGAGTCGGGGAGACAGGGGACACCTTC. This codes for CATSRDRVGETGDTF.

The chain couples TRBV15 to TRBJ2-1, with a possible D match to TRBD2 (7 bases). CDR1 and CDR2 (germline): LNHNV, YYDKDF (reference sequence). V was cut by 1 base and J by 8 bases, with 15 bases left in between. CDR3 length equals 15 residues. DNA of the CDR3: TGTGCCACCAGCAGAGCGCGGGGGCCTATGCATGAGCAGTTCTTC. Its protein product is CATSRARGPMHEQFF.

The rearrangement uses TRBV7-9 and TRBJ1-1, with TRBD1 identical over 10 bases. CDR1 is SEHNR, CDR2 FQNEAQ, per germline (reference sequence). The length of the CDR3 is 15 residues. The ends lost 4 bases at V and 3 bases at J; junction bases unmatched: 5. Here the CDR3 DNA reads TGTGCCAGCAGCTCACGGACAGGGGGAGACACTGAAGCTTTCTTT. Its translation is CASSSRTGGDTEAFF.

This clone appeared a few times. This chain links TRBV14 with TRBJ2-1, with D tentatively TRBD2 (6 bases). This CDR3 has 18 amino acids. Trimming stripped 0 bases from V and 9 bases from J, with 24 bases between. Per germline, CDR1 SGHDN and CDR2 FVKESK. The CDR3 here is CASSQEVGWSSAYLEQFF. The CDR3 coding sequence is TGTGCCAGCAGCCAAGAAGTGGGATGGTCTAGCGCATACCTTGAGCAGTTCTTC. Full variable domain (remainder filled in from reference TRBV14 and TRBJ2-1): EAGVTQFPSHSVIEKGQTVTLRCDPISGHDNLYWYRRVMGKEIKFLLHFVKESKQDESGMPNNRFLAERTGGTYSTLKVQPAELEDSGVYFCASSQEVGWSSAYLEQFFGPGTRLTVL.